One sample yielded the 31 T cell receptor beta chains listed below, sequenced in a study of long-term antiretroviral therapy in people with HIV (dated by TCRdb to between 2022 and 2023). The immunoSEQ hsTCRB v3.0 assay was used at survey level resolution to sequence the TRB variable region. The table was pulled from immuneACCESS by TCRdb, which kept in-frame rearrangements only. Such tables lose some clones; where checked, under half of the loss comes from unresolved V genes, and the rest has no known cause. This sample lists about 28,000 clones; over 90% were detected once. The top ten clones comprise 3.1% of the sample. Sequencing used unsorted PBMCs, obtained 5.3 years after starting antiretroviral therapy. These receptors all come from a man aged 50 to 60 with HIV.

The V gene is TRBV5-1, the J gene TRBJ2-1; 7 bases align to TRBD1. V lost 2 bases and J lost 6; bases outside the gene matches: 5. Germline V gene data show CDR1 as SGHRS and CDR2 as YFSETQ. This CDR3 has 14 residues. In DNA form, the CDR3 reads TGCGCCAGCAGCTTTAACCAGGGGGTCAATGAGCAGTTCTTC. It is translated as CASSFNQGVNEQFF.

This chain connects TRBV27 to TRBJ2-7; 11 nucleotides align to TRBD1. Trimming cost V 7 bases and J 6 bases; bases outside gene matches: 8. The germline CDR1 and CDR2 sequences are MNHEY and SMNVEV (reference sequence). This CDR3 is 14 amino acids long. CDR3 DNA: TGTGCCAGCACCTGGACAGGGGGCGTGTCCGAGCAGTACTTC. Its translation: CASTWTGGVSEQYF.

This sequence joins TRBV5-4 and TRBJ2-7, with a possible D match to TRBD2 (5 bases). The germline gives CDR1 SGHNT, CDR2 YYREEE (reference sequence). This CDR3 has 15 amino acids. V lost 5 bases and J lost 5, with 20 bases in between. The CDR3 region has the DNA TGTGCCAGCAGGGCTCGTGCGGAGGCTTTCGACGAGCAGTACTTC. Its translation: CASRARAEAFDEQYF.

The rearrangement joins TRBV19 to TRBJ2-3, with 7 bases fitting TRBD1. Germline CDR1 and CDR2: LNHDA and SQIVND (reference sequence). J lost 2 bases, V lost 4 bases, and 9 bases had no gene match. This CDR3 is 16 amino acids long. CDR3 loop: CASSKFRDSYTDTQYF. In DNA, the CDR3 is TGTGCCAGTAGTAAATTCCGGGACAGTTACACAGATACGCAGTATTTT. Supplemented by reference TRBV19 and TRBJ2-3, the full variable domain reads DGGITQSPKYLFRKEGQNVTLSCEQNLNHDAMYWYRQDPGQGLRLIYYSQIVNDFQKGDIAEGYSVSREKKESFPLTVTSAQKNPTAFYLCASSKFRDSYTDTQYFGPGTRLTVL.

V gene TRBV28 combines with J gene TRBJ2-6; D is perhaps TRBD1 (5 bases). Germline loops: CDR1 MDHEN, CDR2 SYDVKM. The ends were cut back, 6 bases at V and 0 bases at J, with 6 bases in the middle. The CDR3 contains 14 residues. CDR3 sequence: CASSTGSGANVLTF. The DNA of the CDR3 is TGTGCCAGCAGCACAGGCTCTGGGGCCAACGTCCTGACTTTC.

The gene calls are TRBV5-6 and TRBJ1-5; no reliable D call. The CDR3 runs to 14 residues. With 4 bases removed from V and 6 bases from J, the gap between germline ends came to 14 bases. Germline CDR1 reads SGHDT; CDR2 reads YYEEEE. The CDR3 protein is CASSLGLAGQPQHF. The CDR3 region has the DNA TGTGCCAGCAGCCTAGGACTAGCAGGTCAGCCCCAGCATTTT.

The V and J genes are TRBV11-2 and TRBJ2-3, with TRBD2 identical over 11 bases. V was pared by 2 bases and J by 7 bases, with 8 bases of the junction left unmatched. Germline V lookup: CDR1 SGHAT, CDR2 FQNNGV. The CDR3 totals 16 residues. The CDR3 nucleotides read TGTGCCAGCAGCTTAACTAGCGGGGGCAAACCTTATACGCAGTATTTT. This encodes CASSLTSGGKPYTQYF.

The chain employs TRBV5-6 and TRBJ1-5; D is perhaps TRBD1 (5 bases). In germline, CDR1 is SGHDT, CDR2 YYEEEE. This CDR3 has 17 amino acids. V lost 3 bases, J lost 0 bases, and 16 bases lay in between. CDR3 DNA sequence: TGTGCCAGCAGCTCCTGGGGGGGGACTTATAGCAATCAGCCCCAGCATTTT. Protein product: CASSSWGGTYSNQPQHF.

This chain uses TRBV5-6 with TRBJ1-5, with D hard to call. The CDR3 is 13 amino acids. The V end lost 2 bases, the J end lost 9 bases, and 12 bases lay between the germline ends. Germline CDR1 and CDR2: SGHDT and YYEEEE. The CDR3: CASSLDIAGPQHF. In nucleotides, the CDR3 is TGTGCCAGCAGCTTAGACATCGCGGGGCCCCAGCATTTT.

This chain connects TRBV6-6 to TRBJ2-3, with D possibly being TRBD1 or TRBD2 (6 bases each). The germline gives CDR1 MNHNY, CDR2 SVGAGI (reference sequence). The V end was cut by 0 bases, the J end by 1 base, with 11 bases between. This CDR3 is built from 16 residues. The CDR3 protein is CASSYSGGPRTDTQYF. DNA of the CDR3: TGTGCCAGCAGTTACTCTGGGGGGCCCCGCACAGATACGCAGTATTTT.

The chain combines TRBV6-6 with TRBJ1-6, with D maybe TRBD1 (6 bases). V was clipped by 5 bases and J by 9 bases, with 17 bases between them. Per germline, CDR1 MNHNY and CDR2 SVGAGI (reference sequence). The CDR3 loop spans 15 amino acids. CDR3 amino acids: CASSDVRGGASPLHF. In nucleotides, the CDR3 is TGTGCCAGCAGTGACGTTCGCGGGGGCGCTTCACCCCTCCACTTT.

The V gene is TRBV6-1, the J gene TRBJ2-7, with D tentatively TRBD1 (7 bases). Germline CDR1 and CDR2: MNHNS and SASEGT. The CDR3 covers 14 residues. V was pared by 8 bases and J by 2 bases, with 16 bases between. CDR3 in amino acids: CASPPAGGTYEQYF. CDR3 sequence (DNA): TGTGCCAGCCCCCCGGCAGGGGGGACCTACGAGCAGTACTTC.

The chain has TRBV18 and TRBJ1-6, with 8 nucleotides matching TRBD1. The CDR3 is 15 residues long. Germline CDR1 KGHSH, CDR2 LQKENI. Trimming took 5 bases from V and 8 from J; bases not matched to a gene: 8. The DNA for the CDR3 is TGTGCCAGCTCAAATGGACAGGGCAGGGATTCACCCCTCCACTTT. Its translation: CASSNGQGRDSPLHF.

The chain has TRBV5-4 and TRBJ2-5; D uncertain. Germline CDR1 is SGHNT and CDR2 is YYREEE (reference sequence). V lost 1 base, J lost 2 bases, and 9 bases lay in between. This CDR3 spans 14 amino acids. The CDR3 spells CASSLWARQETQYF. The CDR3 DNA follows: TGTGCCAGCAGCTTGTGGGCAAGACAAGAGACCCAGTACTTC.

The CDR3 spells CASSLPQIYGYTF. DNA for the CDR3: TGCGCCAGCAGCTTACCCCAGATTTATGGCTACACCTTC. The rearrangement joins TRBV5-1 to TRBJ1-2; the D is unclear. Per the germline V gene, CDR1 is SGHRS and CDR2 is YFSETQ. Trimming removed 2 bases at V and 5 bases at J, with 10 bases between. The CDR3 length is 13 residues.

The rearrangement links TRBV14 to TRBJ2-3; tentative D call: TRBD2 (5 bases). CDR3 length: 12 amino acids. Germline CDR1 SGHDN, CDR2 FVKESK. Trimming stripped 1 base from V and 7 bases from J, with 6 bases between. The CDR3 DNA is TGTGCCAGCAGCCAAGTAGCGCATACGCAGTATTTT. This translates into CASSQVAHTQYF.

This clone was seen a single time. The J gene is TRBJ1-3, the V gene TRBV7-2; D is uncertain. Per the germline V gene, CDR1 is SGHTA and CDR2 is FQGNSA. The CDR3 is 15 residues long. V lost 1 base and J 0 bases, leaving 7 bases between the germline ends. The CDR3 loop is CASSLDGNSGNTIYF. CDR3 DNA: TGTGCCAGCAGCTTAGACGGGAACTCTGGAAACACCATATATTTT.

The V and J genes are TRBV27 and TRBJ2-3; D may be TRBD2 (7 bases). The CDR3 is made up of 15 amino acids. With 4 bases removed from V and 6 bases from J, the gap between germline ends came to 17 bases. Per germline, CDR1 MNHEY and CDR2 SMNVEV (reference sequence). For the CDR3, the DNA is TGTGCCAGCAGTTCATGGGACACCGGGGGGGATACGCAGTATTTT. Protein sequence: CASSSWDTGGDTQYF.

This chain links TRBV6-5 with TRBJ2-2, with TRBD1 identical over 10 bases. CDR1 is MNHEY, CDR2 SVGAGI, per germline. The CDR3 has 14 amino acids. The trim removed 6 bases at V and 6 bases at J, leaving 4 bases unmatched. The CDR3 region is CASSSGQGPGELFF. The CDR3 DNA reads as TGTGCCAGCAGCTCGGGACAGGGGCCCGGGGAGCTGTTTTTT.

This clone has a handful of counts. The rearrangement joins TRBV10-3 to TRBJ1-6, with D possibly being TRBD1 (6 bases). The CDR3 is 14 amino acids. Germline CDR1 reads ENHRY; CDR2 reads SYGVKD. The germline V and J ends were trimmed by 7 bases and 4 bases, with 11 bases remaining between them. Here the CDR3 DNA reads TGTGCCATCAATGAAGGACAGTATAATTCACCCCTCCACTTT. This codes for CAINEGQYNSPLHF.

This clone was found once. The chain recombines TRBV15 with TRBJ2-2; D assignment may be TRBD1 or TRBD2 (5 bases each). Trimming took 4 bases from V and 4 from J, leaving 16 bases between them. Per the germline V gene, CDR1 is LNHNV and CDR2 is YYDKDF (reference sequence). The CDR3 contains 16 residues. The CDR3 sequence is CATSTPGTDFTGELFF. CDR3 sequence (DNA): TGTGCCACCAGCACACCCGGGACGGACTTCACCGGGGAGCTGTTTTTT. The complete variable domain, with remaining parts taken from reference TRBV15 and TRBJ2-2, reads DAMVIQNPRYQVTQFGKPVTLSCSQTLNHNVMYWYQQKSSQAPKLLFHYYDKDFNNEADTPDNFQSRRPNTSFCFLDIRSPGLGDTAMYLCATSTPGTDFTGELFFGEGSRLTVL.

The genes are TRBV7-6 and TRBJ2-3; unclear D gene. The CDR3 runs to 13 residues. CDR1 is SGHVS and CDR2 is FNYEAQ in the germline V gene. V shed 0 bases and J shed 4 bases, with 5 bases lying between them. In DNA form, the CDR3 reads TGTGCCAGCAGCTTAGCCGCGTCAGATACGCAGTATTTT. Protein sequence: CASSLAASDTQYF.

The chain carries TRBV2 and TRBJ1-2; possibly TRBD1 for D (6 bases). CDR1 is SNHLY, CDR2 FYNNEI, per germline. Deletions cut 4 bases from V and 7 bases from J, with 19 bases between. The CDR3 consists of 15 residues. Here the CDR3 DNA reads TGTGCCAGCAGTGCCCTTTGGGGGGGCGCATCTGGCTACACCTTC. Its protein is CASSALWGGASGYTF.

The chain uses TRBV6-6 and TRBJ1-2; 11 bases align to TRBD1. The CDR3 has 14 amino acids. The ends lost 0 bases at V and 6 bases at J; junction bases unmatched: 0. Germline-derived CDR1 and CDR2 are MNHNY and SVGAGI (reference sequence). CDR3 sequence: CASSYSGQGDGYTF. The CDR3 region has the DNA TGTGCCAGCAGTTACTCGGGACAGGGGGATGGCTACACCTTC.

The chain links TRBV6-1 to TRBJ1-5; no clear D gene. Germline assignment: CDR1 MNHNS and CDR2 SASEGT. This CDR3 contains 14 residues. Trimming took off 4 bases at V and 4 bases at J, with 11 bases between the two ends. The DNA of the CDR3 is TGTGCCAGCAGTGTAACCCGCGGGAATCAGCCCCAGCATTTT. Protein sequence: CASSVTRGNQPQHF.

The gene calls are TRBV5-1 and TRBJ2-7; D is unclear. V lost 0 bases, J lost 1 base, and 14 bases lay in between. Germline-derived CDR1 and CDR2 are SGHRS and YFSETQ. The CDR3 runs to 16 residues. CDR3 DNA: TGCGCCAGCAGCTTGGAGGGTACCCTGAGGTCCTACGAGCAGTACTTC. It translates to CASSLEGTLRSYEQYF. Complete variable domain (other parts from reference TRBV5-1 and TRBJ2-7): KAGVTQTPRYLIKTRGQQVTLSCSPISGHRSVSWYQQTPGQGLQFLFEYFSETQRNKGNFPGRFSGRQFSNSRSEMNVSTLELGDSALYLCASSLEGTLRSYEQYFGPGTRLTVT.

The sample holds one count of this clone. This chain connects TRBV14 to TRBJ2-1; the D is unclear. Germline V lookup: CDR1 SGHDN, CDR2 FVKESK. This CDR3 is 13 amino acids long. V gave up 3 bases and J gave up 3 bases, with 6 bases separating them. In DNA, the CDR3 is TGTGCCAGCAGCCACGACCTCTACAATGAGCAGTTCTTC. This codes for CASSHDLYNEQFF.

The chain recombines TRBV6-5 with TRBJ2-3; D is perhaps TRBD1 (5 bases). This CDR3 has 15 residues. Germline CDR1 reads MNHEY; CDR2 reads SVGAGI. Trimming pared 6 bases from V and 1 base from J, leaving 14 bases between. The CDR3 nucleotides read TGTGCCAGCAGACGGCAGGGTTTGGGCACAGATACGCAGTATTTT. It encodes CASRRQGLGTDTQYF.

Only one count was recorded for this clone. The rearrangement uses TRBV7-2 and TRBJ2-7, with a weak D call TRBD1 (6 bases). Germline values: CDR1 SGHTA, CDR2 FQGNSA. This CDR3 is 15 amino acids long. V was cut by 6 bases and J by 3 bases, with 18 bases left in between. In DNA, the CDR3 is TGTGCCAGCAGACGCTCGGGACACCTTAACTACGAGCAGTACTTC. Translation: CASRRSGHLNYEQYF.

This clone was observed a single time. In DNA, the CDR3 is TGTGCCAGCAGCTTGCCCGGAACTAATGAAAAACTGTTTTTT. This encodes CASSLPGTNEKLFF. The chain employs TRBV5-6 and TRBJ1-4, with no clear D. The germline V gene encodes CDR1 SGHDT and CDR2 YYEEEE. Trimming stripped 1 base from V and 1 base from J, with 5 bases between. CDR3 size: 14 residues.

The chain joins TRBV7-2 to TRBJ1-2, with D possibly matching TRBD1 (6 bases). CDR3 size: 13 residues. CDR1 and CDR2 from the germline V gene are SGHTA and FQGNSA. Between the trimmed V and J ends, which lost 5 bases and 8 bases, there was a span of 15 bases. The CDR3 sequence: CASSPTGGAGYTF. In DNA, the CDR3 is TGTGCCAGCAGCCCCACGGGGGGCGCGGGCTACACCTTC.